The T cell receptor beta chain under discussion was sequenced for a study of control samples from healthy donors and cancer patients. Libraries were prepared by immunoSEQ multiplex PCR; TCRdb keeps only in-frame clonotypes and omits some of them. The table records some 120,000 clones, roughly 90% of them present only once. The CDR3 consists of 15 residues. Unmatched junction bases numbered 7, after V lost 4 bases and J lost 5 bases. From germline, CDR1 is SGHTA and CDR2 FQGNSA. The TCR sequence derives from a man aged 18 to 30 in good health. Input material: blood. The chain links TRBV7-2 to TRBJ1-5; 8 positions agree with TRBD1. The CDR3 DNA follows: TGTGCCAGCAGCTCAGGACAGGGAGGGGATCAGCCCCAGCATTTT. This codes for CASSSGQGGDQPQHF.